The T cell receptor (beta chain) under discussion was sequenced for a study of Ad26.COV2.S vaccination and SARS-CoV-2 variants. Stated treatment: some 19 received Ad26.COV2.S at low or high dose, single or two shots; roughly 5 received placebo; per-sample allocation not given. Sampling was done on day 63 after the first vaccine or placebo injection. The study, taken as a whole, reports: Substantial response breadth was reportedly seen for spike-specific CD8+ and CD4+ T cells after vaccination.

Assay used: immunoSEQ multiplex PCR; TCRdb lists only in-frame clones, some missing. The repertoire holds more than 300,000 clones, with around nine tenths as singletons. Per germline, CDR1 MDHEN and CDR2 SYDVKM. The ends were cut back, 8 bases at V and 0 bases at J, with 5 bases in the middle. This CDR3 region has 12 residues. Concerning this clone: Its specificity is not known.

Specimen: peripheral blood, collected in a trial of Ad26.COV2.S vaccine versus placebo. The V gene is TRBV28, the J gene TRBJ1-3, with unresolved D. The sequence was obtained from a person between 18 and 59 years old who received the Ad26.COV2.S COVID-19 vaccine or a placebo. CDR3 nucleotides: TGTGCCAGCGCTAACTCTGGAAACACCATATATTTT. Amino acid sequence: CASANSGNTIYF.